This T cell receptor beta chain originates from a study of T cells after yellow fever vaccination. Study outcomes and limitations: Repertoires obtained by FACS sorting could include abundant clonotypes that entered as contaminants from the bulk population. Only a minor proportion of clonotypes was detected across both CD4 and CD8 compartments.

One entry per CDR3 protein, called by TCRdb with MiXCR from the 5' RACE reads. The sample has some 320,000 distinct CDR3 sequences; 3.5% to 4.5% are singletons. With 4 bases removed from V and 3 bases from J, the gap between germline ends came to 9 bases. CDR3 size: 13 residues. Germline V gene lookup returns CDR1 MNHNS and CDR2 SASEGT. Comment on this clonotype: Its antigen is unknown.

The sample in question was PBMCs, obtained 15 days after the yellow fever booster vaccination. The TCR originated in a young man who received the YFV17D yellow fever vaccine. The chain couples TRBV6-1 to TRBJ1-2, with D unclear. The CDR3 nucleotides are TGTGCCAGCAGTGTGCCTGCTCACTATGGCTACACCTTC. Encoded protein: CASSVPAHYGYTF.